The next 30 T cell receptor beta chains were all read from a single sample in a study of cytomegalovirus exposure and HLA in healthy donors. 60 Vbeta and 13 Jbeta primers were used in PCR. Generated by immunoSEQ multiplex PCR, the TCRdb table keeps only in-frame clones and is missing some. The sample includes 150,000 to 200,000 clones, about 80% of them seen just once. Sequences were obtained from PBMCs. The receptors here all came from a woman between 40 and 55 years old in good health and CMV-seronegative.

This clone showed up just a few times. The V gene is TRBV4-3, the J gene TRBJ2-6, with D possibly matching TRBD2 (5 bases). CDR1 and CDR2 from the germline V gene are LGHNA and YSLEER. V was clipped by 2 bases and J by 3 bases, with 17 bases between them. The CDR3 runs 18 residues. The CDR3 region is CASSQSREGISGANVLTF. CDR3 bases: TGCGCCAGCAGCCAATCGAGAGAGGGAATAAGTGGGGCCAACGTCCTGACTTTC.

This clone has only one observation. V usage is TRBV6-5 and J usage is TRBJ2-5; D remains ambiguous. CDR3 length: 12 residues. Trimming left V 5 bases short and J 5 bases short, with 9 bases between. In germline, CDR1 is MNHEY, CDR2 SVGAGI. The CDR3 nucleotides are TGTGCCAGCAGTGAGGAACCGGAGACCCAGTACTTC. This translates into CASSEEPETQYF.

This clone appeared a single time. The genes are TRBV13 and TRBJ1-1; 7 nucleotides line up with TRBD1. CDR3 length equals 14 residues. The V segment lost 5 bases and the J segment 2 bases; nucleotides outside the gene matches: 5. Germline assignment: CDR1 PRHDT and CDR2 FYEKMQ (reference sequence). Here the CDR3 DNA reads TGTGCCAGCAGCGTGGGACAGTTTAACACTGAAGCTTTCTTT. Protein product: CASSVGQFNTEAFF.

The chain is built from TRBV5-1 and TRBJ2-7; 11 nucleotides line up with TRBD2. Losses at the gene ends were 0 bases for V and 4 bases for J; bases not matched to a gene: 12. The V gene's germline CDR1 is SGHRS and CDR2 YFSETQ. The CDR3 sequence is 18 residues long. CDR3 sequence: CASSLGLLAGGLVYEQYF. The DNA for the CDR3 is TGCGCCAGCAGCTTGGGACTGTTAGCGGGAGGGCTGGTGTACGAGCAGTACTTC.

The chain employs TRBV9 and TRBJ2-1; TRBD2 agrees at 9 bases. Unmatched junction bases numbered 7, after V lost 4 bases and J lost 2 bases. The length of the CDR3 is 16 residues. The V gene's germline CDR1 is SGDLS and CDR2 YYNGEE. CDR3 in amino acids: CASSPRGGDAYNEQFF. CDR3 sequence (DNA): TGTGCCAGCAGCCCGCGGGGGGGAGATGCCTACAATGAGCAGTTCTTC.

The rearrangement links TRBV5-1 to TRBJ2-3, with D maybe TRBD2 (6 bases). The CDR3 runs 15 residues. V was cut by 4 bases and J by 1 base, with 13 bases left in between. Germline V lookup: CDR1 SGHRS, CDR2 YFSETQ. The CDR3 protein is CASSQYGTGTDTQYF. CDR3 nucleotide sequence: TGCGCCAGCAGCCAATATGGGACTGGCACAGATACGCAGTATTTT.

The chain carries TRBV29-1 and TRBJ2-2; TRBD2 might be the D (6 bases). CDR3 length equals 16 residues. V shed 4 bases and J shed 2 bases, with 17 bases lying between them. Germline V lookup: CDR1 SQVTM, CDR2 ANQGSEA. CDR3: CSVVIGSGPNTGELFF. DNA for the CDR3: TGCAGCGTTGTAATTGGTAGCGGACCAAACACCGGGGAGCTGTTTTTT.

The chain uses TRBV27 and TRBJ1-6; TRBD1 aligns across 9 bases. The CDR3 extends over 14 amino acids. The junction had 7 bases not matched to a gene; V was cut back by 8 bases and J by 8 bases. Germline CDR1 and CDR2: MNHEY and SMNVEV (reference sequence). CDR3 loop: CASAPGQGYSPLHF. The CDR3 nucleotides are TGTGCCAGCGCGCCGGGACAGGGTTATTCACCCCTCCACTTT.

This clone is termed medium-sized. Sequence at one end of the junction differs from germline and may be a read error. This rearrangement joins TRBV4-2 to TRBJ2-6; D possibly corresponds to TRBD2 (6 bases). In germline, CDR1 is LGHNA, CDR2 YNFKEQ. The CDR3 covers 16 residues. The CDR3 protein is CASSQDGGAGANGLTF. CDR3 DNA: TGTGCCAGCAGCCAAGATGGAGGGGCTGGGGCCAACGGCCTGACTTTC.

The V gene is TRBV11-3, the J gene TRBJ2-7, with 7 bases matching TRBD1. CDR3 size: 15 residues. The germline CDR1 and CDR2 sequences are SGHNT and YENEEA. V trimming: 0 bases; J trimming: 9 bases; junction bases outside the gene matches: 11. The CDR3 is CASSLDYGTVEGQYF. DNA for the CDR3: TGTGCCAGCAGCTTAGATTATGGGACAGTTGAAGGGCAGTACTTC.

The rearrangement links TRBV7-2 to TRBJ1-1; 9 nucleotides agree with TRBD1. The CDR3 totals 15 residues. Germline values: CDR1 SGHTA, CDR2 FQGNSA. Trimming at V came to 2 bases and at J to 4 bases, leaving 5 bases not matched to a gene. CDR3 sequence: CASSLTRDRVTEAFF. In nucleotides, the CDR3 is TGTGCCAGCAGCTTAACCCGGGACAGGGTCACTGAAGCTTTCTTT.

The chain recombines TRBV9 with TRBJ1-5, with D hard to call. CDR1 and CDR2 from the germline V gene are SGDLS and YYNGEE. V gave up 0 bases and J gave up 3 bases, with 4 bases separating them. This CDR3 contains 13 residues. In nucleotides, the CDR3 is TGTGCCAGCAGCGTAGACTTCAATCAGCCCCAGCATTTT. Protein product: CASSVDFNQPQHF.

The V gene is TRBV21-1, the J gene TRBJ2-1; whether TRBD2, the table's D call, matches the DNA was not checked. TRBV21-1 represents a pseudogene. The CDR3 covers 15 residues. The CDR3 loop is CASTLETSRYNEQFF. CDR3 sequence (DNA): TGTGCCAGCACCCTCGAGACTAGTCGCTACAATGAGCAGTTCTTC.

The gene calls are TRBV28 and TRBJ1-2, with 7 bases fitting TRBD1. The V segment lost 6 bases and the J segment 3 bases; nucleotides outside the gene matches: 4. The CDR3 sequence is 13 residues long. Germline loops: CDR1 MDHEN, CDR2 SYDVKM. The CDR3 spells CASRHRGHYGYTF. CDR3 sequence (DNA): TGTGCCAGCAGGCACAGGGGCCACTATGGCTACACCTTC.

The V gene is TRBV10-3, the J gene TRBJ2-7; 10 nucleotides agree with TRBD2. This CDR3 has 16 residues. V lost 4 bases, J lost 4 bases, and 10 bases stayed unmatched. From germline, CDR1 is ENHRY and CDR2 SYGVKD. The CDR3 is CAISGSGLAGVYEQYF. DNA of the CDR3: TGTGCCATCAGTGGATCTGGGCTAGCGGGAGTTTACGAGCAGTACTTC.

With regard to this clone: A junction boundary mismatches the germline segment, possibly from a read error. This chain's CDR3 is CASSRLGIGANGLTF. The CDR3 DNA follows: TGCGCCAGCAGCCGCCTCGGAATTGGGGCCAACGGCCTGACTTTC. V and J are TRBV4-1 and TRBJ2-6, with a weak D call TRBD1 (5 bases). Germline CDR1 and CDR2: MGHRA and YSYEKL. CDR3 size: 15 residues.

DNA for the CDR3: TGTGCCAGCAGCTCACCCTTTGCGGGGGGCAATGAGCAGTTCTTC. This encodes CASSSPFAGGNEQFF. V is TRBV11-3 and J is TRBJ2-1; TRBD2 agrees at 8 bases. Trimming took 4 bases from V and 6 from J; bases not matched to a gene: 8. The length of the CDR3 is 15 residues. Per the germline V gene, CDR1 is SGHNT and CDR2 is YENEEA.

This chain connects TRBV6-6 to TRBJ2-5, with 9 bases fitting TRBD1. The J call is doubtful: the DNA matches TRBJ2-7 better. This CDR3 contains 14 residues. Germline values: CDR1 MNHNY, CDR2 SVGAGI (reference sequence). The CDR3 reads CASSYRTGAYEQYF. In DNA, the CDR3 is TGTGCCAGCAGTTACAGGACAGGGGCCTACGAGCAGTACTTC.

The chain joins TRBV4-1 to TRBJ1-5; D ambiguous. Trimming left V 0 bases short and J 5 bases short, with 8 bases between. The CDR3 consists of 14 residues. The germline CDR1 and CDR2 sequences are MGHRA and YSYEKL. The CDR3 DNA sequence: TGCGCCAGCAGCCAAGATGAGCGGTATCAGCCCCAGCATTTT. It codes for CASSQDERYQPQHF.

A word on this clone: The sample has other DNA sequences that encode this CDR3 too. The rearrangement links TRBV28 to TRBJ2-7, with TRBD1 identical over 9 bases. J was trimmed by 1 base and V by 6 bases; bases with no gene match: 7. Germline CDR1 and CDR2: MDHEN and SYDVKM. The CDR3 runs 15 residues. The CDR3 here is CASSLPGQGSYEQYF. CDR3 nucleotide sequence: TGTGCCAGCAGCTTACCTGGACAGGGGTCCTACGAGCAGTACTTC.

This CDR3 reads CASSTSHRGGANVLTF. CDR3 coding DNA: TGTGCCAGTAGTACCTCTCACAGGGGAGGGGCCAACGTCCTGACTTTC. The rearrangement uses TRBV19 and TRBJ2-6; 7 bases are a match to TRBD1. Trimming removed 4 bases from V and 4 bases from J; junction bases left unmatched: 7. The germline V gene encodes CDR1 LNHDA and CDR2 SQIVND (reference sequence). CDR3 length equals 16 residues.

This clone is a singleton in its sample. The chain joins TRBV30 to TRBJ1-2, with TRBD1 as a possible D gene (5 bases). The V and J ends lost 0 bases and 7 bases respectively, with 21 bases between them. Germline V CDR1 and CDR2: GTSNPN, SVGIG (reference sequence). The CDR3 sequence is 16 residues long. The CDR3 protein is CAWSVSLRGSEFGYTF. In nucleotides, the CDR3 is TGTGCCTGGAGTGTGTCCCTCCGGGGGTCTGAGTTTGGCTACACCTTC.

The chain uses TRBV10-3 and TRBJ1-2; D unresolved. In germline, CDR1 is ENHRY, CDR2 SYGVKD. The CDR3 extends over 10 amino acids. Trimming removed 11 bases at V and 4 bases at J, with 8 bases between. The CDR3 loop is CAVYSYGYTF. The CDR3 nucleotides read TGTGCCGTTTACAGCTATGGCTACACCTTC.

The rearrangement links TRBV6-1 to TRBJ2-1; possible D gene TRBD1, 5 bases. Per the germline V gene, CDR1 is MNHNS and CDR2 is SASEGT. With 2 bases removed from V and 1 base from J, the gap between germline ends came to 12 bases. This CDR3 comprises 16 residues. The CDR3 sequence is CASSEQGRVSYNEQFF. CDR3 bases: TGTGCCAGCAGTGAACAGGGTAGGGTATCCTACAATGAGCAGTTCTTC.

CDR3 sequence reads: CASSLEGTDTEAFF. The CDR3 bases are TGCGCCAGCAGCTTGGAGGGGACAGACACTGAAGCTTTCTTT. The gene calls are TRBV5-1 and TRBJ1-1, with 7 bases that match TRBD1. Trimming removed 0 bases from V and 3 bases from J; junction bases left unmatched: 2. The CDR3 consists of 14 residues. CDR1 is SGHRS, CDR2 YFSETQ, per germline.

This chain's CDR3 is CASSVGGTSGTMGTDTQYF. CDR3 nucleotides: TGTGCCAGCAGCGTAGGTGGTACTAGCGGGACTATGGGTACAGATACGCAGTATTTT. V and J are TRBV9 and TRBJ2-3, with TRBD2 identical over 10 bases. Germline loops: CDR1 SGDLS, CDR2 YYNGEE. J lost 3 bases, V lost 0 bases, and 13 bases had no gene match. This CDR3 region has 19 residues. The variable domain in full, with the rest retrieved from reference TRBV9 and TRBJ2-3, is DSGVTQTPKHLITATGQRVTLRCSPRSGDLSVYWYQQSLDQGLQFLIQYYNGEERAKGNILERFSAQQFPDLHSELNLSSLELGDSALYFCASSVGGTSGTMGTDTQYFGPGTRLTVL.

The rearrangement joins TRBV4-1 to TRBJ1-1; 8 nucleotides line up with TRBD1. Trimming took 1 base from V and 6 from J; bases not matched to a gene: 16. This CDR3 spans 18 amino acids. Per germline, CDR1 MGHRA and CDR2 YSYEKL. CDR3 DNA sequence: TGCGCCAGCAGCCAAGGCCGGACTTTAAGCAGGGGGCAGTCTGAAGCTTTCTTT. It is translated as CASSQGRTLSRGQSEAFF.

This clone is a singleton in its sample. The chain employs TRBV7-3 and TRBJ1-2, with D possibly being TRBD1 (5 bases). The germline gives CDR1 SGHTA, CDR2 FQGTGA. Trimming cost V 2 bases and J 5 bases, with 18 bases left between them. The CDR3 length is 16 residues. As DNA, the CDR3 is TGTGCCAGCAGCTTAGAAAGGGGCGGATTTAAGTATGGCTACACCTTC. This codes for CASSLERGGFKYGYTF. The entire variable domain, with the rest obtained from reference TRBV7-3 and TRBJ1-2, is as follows: GAGVSQTPSNKVTEKGKYVELRCDPISGHTALYWYRQSLGQGPEFLIYFQGTGAADDSGLPNDRFFAVRPEGSVSTLKIQRTERGDSAVYLCASSLERGGFKYGYTFGSGTRLTVV.

V is TRBV19 and J is TRBJ2-5, with 12 bases identical to TRBD2. J was trimmed by 5 bases and V by 4 bases; bases with no gene match: 5. Germline V gene lookup returns CDR1 LNHDA and CDR2 SQIVND (reference sequence). The CDR3 spans 15 residues. CDR3 sequence reads: CASSTLAGGSETQYF. CDR3 nucleotide sequence: TGTGCCAGTAGTACACTAGCGGGGGGTTCGGAGACCCAGTACTTC.

This clone has a single count. The rearrangement uses TRBV19 and TRBJ2-1; no definite D call. The ends were cut back, 4 bases at V and 8 bases at J, with 18 bases in the middle. Germline V CDR1 and CDR2: LNHDA, SQIVND (reference sequence). This CDR3 spans 15 amino acids. CDR3 in DNA: TGTGCCAGTAGTAATCAAGCGAAAGGTGGCTATGAGCAGTTCTTC. Its protein product is CASSNQAKGGYEQFF.